What follows is one TCR beta chain and its context. Its target antigen remains unknown. Per-base quality was not reported, and no clone a single base away is much larger than it. TCRbeta CDR3 regions were amplified from genomic DNA using the immunoSEQ Assay, a bias-controlled multiplex PCR. Per the source publication's procedure: The number of nucleated cells in each sample was estimated from the amplification of reference gene primers within the assay. To quantify the absolute abundance of each unique TCRbeta CDR3 rearrangement, sequence reads were collapsed and filtered. For each sample, productive Simpson clonality was calculated by taking the square root of Simpson's diversity index across productive rearrangements. TCRdb provides this immuneACCESS table in a form limited to in-frame rearrangements. Some clones are lacking; in checked studies, under half of them reflect an unresolved V gene, and why the rest are absent is not known. V, J and clone size are taken as reported in that table, and D and trimming were inferred from the DNA itself. The sample profile shows 150,000 to 200,000 clones; about three quarters of them were found once. The top ten clonotypes cover roughly 8.4% of the sample.

This specimen comes from a study of blood T cell repertoires in COVID-19 (dated by TCRdb to about 2020). As for the study more broadly: Samples from collaborators originated in the United States, Italy and Spain and spanned both the acute and convalescent phases of COVID-19. The repertoires were made available in a free public database intended to serve as a resource for research on the immune response to SARS-CoV-2. Subjects who had been exposed to COVID-19, were actively infected with it, or had recovered from it provided the deeply sampled blood TCRbeta repertoires that made up the dataset. HLA class I and class II types, where available, came from metadata supplied by the sample provider rather than from assay-based typing. Samples were obtained from the ongoing ImmuneRACE study (first 160 participants) and from approximately 1,200 subjects provided by 6 global collaborators. The material from the prospective study consisted of cDNA or gDNA derived from T cells, B-cell-depleted T cells, or PBMCs. A de-identified subject ID, COVID-19 status, age in years and sex were almost always included in the sample metadata. The study at large found these results: The amount of clinical and demographic metadata varied by source and participant and was provided uncurated.

In the germline V gene, CDR1 corresponds to MGHRA and CDR2 to YSYEKL. V is shortened by 0 bases, J by 4 bases, and the region joining them spans 14 bases. Measured from the cysteine to the phenylalanine, the CDR3 is 16 residues long. Of all the DNA, just the CDR3 is kept, 48 bases in frame from base 1. Whole blood was collected in K2EDTA tubes by collaborating institutions according to the institutions' own protocols. For TCRbeta analysis, collaborators shipped samples in one of three forms: frozen whole blood, isolated PBMCs, or DNA extracted from either of those sample types. This TCR derives from a man aged 60 to 75 with acute or convalescent COVID-19. Recombination connected TRBV4-1 to TRBJ2-3; the D gene is perhaps TRBD2, from 5 matching bases. Sequencing was performed on peripheral blood. This receptor carries the CDR3 CASSQDGQGSPDTQYF. The nucleotide sequence reads as follows: TGCGCCAGCAGCCAAGATGGCCAAGGGAGTCCAGATACGCAGTATTTT.